One sample yielded the 16 T cell receptor beta chains listed below, sequenced in a study of T cells after yellow fever vaccination. TCRdb redid the calling of the 5' RACE reads with MiXCR, one entry per CDR3 protein. Among some 350,000 distinct CDR3 sequences, 11% were seen once, and the ten largest hold less than 20%. Sequenced here: PBMCs, sampled on the day of the first yellow fever vaccination. These receptors were taken from a man in his late teens or twenties who received the YFV17D yellow fever vaccine.

There are a few counts of this clonotype. The chain combines TRBV5-1 with TRBJ2-7; perhaps TRBD1 as D (6 bases). V gave up 1 base and J gave up 3 bases, with 14 bases separating them. The CDR3 runs to 15 residues. The germline V gene has CDR1 SGHRS and CDR2 YFSETQ. CDR3 bases: TGCGCCAGCAGCTTGTTAGGGGGAACGGACTACGAGCAGTACTTC. Translation: CASSLLGGTDYEQYF.

This chain links TRBV2 with TRBJ2-5; possibly TRBD2 for D (5 bases). Germline V gene sequence: CDR1 SNHLY, CDR2 FYNNEI. The CDR3 loop spans 16 amino acids. Trimming shortened V by 8 bases and J by 3 bases, and 22 bases separated the two germline ends. CDR3 sequence: CASLPASERNKETQYF. CDR3 sequence (DNA): TGTGCCAGCCTACCGGCGAGCGAGCGGAATAAAGAGACCCAGTACTTC.

This clonotype was seen a handful of times. This chain connects TRBV10-3 to TRBJ1-5; TRBD1 aligns across 9 bases. This CDR3 spans 13 amino acids. The junction had 4 bases not matched to a gene; V was cut back by 8 bases and J by 5 bases. The germline V gene has CDR1 ENHRY and CDR2 SYGVKD. CDR3 sequence (DNA): TGTGCCATCTCACAGGGGGCGGATCAGCCCCAGCATTTT. Translating gives CAISQGADQPQHF.

This chain links TRBV7-9 with TRBJ2-7, with TRBD1 identical over 9 bases. The CDR3 is 15 amino acids. The V and J ends lost 0 bases and 3 bases, in that order; junction bases with no gene match: 3. CDR1 is SEHNR, CDR2 FQNEAQ, per germline (reference sequence). The CDR3 sequence: CASSLAGTGIYEQYV. The CDR3 region has the DNA TGTGCCAGCAGCTTAGCCGGGACAGGGATCTACGAGCAGTACGTC.

This clonotype was recorded at least ten times. The chain recombines TRBV12-3 or TRBV12-4 with TRBJ1-2, with D possibly being TRBD1 (6 bases). Trimming removed 7 bases from V and 8 bases from J, with 17 bases in between. The CDR3 length is 13 residues. CDR3 nucleotide sequence: TGTGCCAGCACCATTACACAGGGCCTGGGCTACACCTTC. Translating it yields CASTITQGLGYTF.

This clonotype came up a few times. The J gene is TRBJ2-3, the V gene TRBV20-1; TRBD1 aligns across 9 bases. With 2 bases clipped from V and 10 bases from J, the junction kept 10 bases outside the gene matches. The CDR3 runs 14 residues. Per the germline V gene, CDR1 is DFQATT and CDR2 is SNEGSKA (reference sequence). The CDR3 here is CSARFRDRASPQYF. In nucleotides, the CDR3 is TGCAGTGCTAGATTCCGGGACAGGGCTTCTCCGCAGTATTTT.

In this sample, this clonotype turned up a few times. The rearrangement links TRBV6-2 or TRBV6-3 to TRBJ2-5; either TRBD1 or TRBD2 may supply D (6 bases each). The CDR3 runs to 14 residues. Germline V CDR1 and CDR2: MNHEY, SVGEGT. V was cut by 1 base and J by 4 bases, with 10 bases left in between. The CDR3 loop is CASSYWGAGETQYF. CDR3 nucleotide sequence: TGTGCCAGCAGTTACTGGGGGGCCGGAGAGACCCAGTACTTC.

The chain employs TRBV4-3 and TRBJ2-2, with 7 bases fitting TRBD2. The CDR3 covers 16 residues. The V segment lost 1 base and the J segment 4 bases; nucleotides outside the gene matches: 6. The germline gives CDR1 LGHNA, CDR2 YSLEER. The CDR3 coding sequence is TGCGCCAGCAGCCAAGGGGGGGGGGTCTTCACCGGGGAGCTGTTTTTT. Amino acids: CASSQGGGVFTGELFF.

The chain recombines TRBV5-6 with TRBJ2-3; the D gene is possibly TRBD2 (6 bases). CDR3 size: 14 residues. V was cut by 3 bases and J by 7 bases, with 15 bases left in between. Germline V gives CDR1 SGHDT, CDR2 YYEEEE. Here the CDR3 reads CASSSRDSTNTQYF. The CDR3 nucleotides read TGTGCCAGCAGCTCCCGGGACTCCACCAATACGCAGTATTTT. The full variable domain, completed using reference TRBV5-6 and TRBJ2-3, is DAGVTQSPTHLIKTRGQQVTLRCSPKSGHDTVSWYQQALGQGPQFIFQYYEEEERQRGNFPDRFSGHQFPNYSSELNVNALLLGDSALYLCASSSRDSTNTQYFGPGTRLTVL.

There are a few counts of this clonotype. The chain is built from TRBV28 and TRBJ2-7; tentatively, D is TRBD1 (5 bases). CDR1 is MDHEN, CDR2 SYDVKM, per germline. The V gene lost 4 bases and the J gene lost 7 bases, with 8 bases spanning the gap. CDR3 length: 11 amino acids. The CDR3 loop reads CASSSPGEQYV. In nucleotides, the CDR3 is TGTGCCAGCAGTTCCCCAGGGGAGCAGTACGTC.

The rearrangement joins TRBV29-1 to TRBJ1-2; D not certain. Trimming took 3 bases from V and 8 from J, leaving 10 bases between them. Germline V lookup: CDR1 SQVTM, CDR2 ANQGSEA. This CDR3 has 11 amino acids. As DNA, the CDR3 is TGCAGCGTTGAGGCTGAACAGGGCTACACCTTC. It translates to CSVEAEQGYTF.

The V and J genes are TRBV5-4 and TRBJ1-1; 12 positions agree with TRBD1. In germline, CDR1 is SGHNT, CDR2 YYREEE (reference sequence). The CDR3 loop spans 16 amino acids. Losses at the gene ends were 4 bases for V and 4 bases for J; bases not matched to a gene: 8. The DNA for the CDR3 is TGTGCCAGCAGCCCGCCGGGACAGGGGGCTTTCACTGAAGCTTTCTTT. It codes for CASSPPGQGAFTEAFF.

The chain links TRBV27 to TRBJ1-5; unclear D gene. V lost 11 bases, J lost 5 bases, and 13 bases lay in between. Per the germline V gene, CDR1 is MNHEY and CDR2 is SMNVEV (reference sequence). CDR3 size: 12 residues. The CDR3 nucleotides are TGTGCCCGAGACCTACGGTATCAGCCCCAGCATTTT. Amino acids: CARDLRYQPQHF.

This clonotype was recorded a few times. The chain carries TRBV6-2 or TRBV6-3 and TRBJ2-3, with 9 positions matching TRBD1. The CDR3 covers 17 residues. Germline-derived CDR1 and CDR2 are MNHEY and SVGEGT. V shed 5 bases, J shed 4 bases, and the junction held 13 bases outside the gene matches. The CDR3 coding sequence is TGTGCCAGCAGTCTGTCGACAGGGGGGTTAGACGCAGATACGCAGTATTTT. Translated: CASSLSTGGLDADTQYF.

This clonotype came up many times. The chain uses TRBV5-1 and TRBJ2-3, with TRBD2 matching 11 bases. CDR1 and CDR2 (germline): SGHRS, YFSETQ. V shed 2 bases, J shed 2 bases, and the junction held 4 bases outside the gene matches. This CDR3 has 16 residues. The CDR3 DNA sequence: TGCGCCAGCAGCTTCGGGACTAGCGGATCCACAGATACGCAGTATTTT. It translates to CASSFGTSGSTDTQYF. Using reference TRBV5-1 and TRBJ2-3 for the parts outside the CDR3, the full variable domain is KAGVTQTPRYLIKTRGQQVTLSCSPISGHRSVSWYQQTPGQGLQFLFEYFSETQRNKGNFPGRFSGRQFSNSRSEMNVSTLELGDSALYLCASSFGTSGSTDTQYFGPGTRLTVL.

Many counts were recorded for this clonotype. The V and J genes are TRBV6-2 or TRBV6-3 and TRBJ2-1; no reliable D call. Germline CDR1 and CDR2: MNHEY and SVGEGT. The CDR3 sequence is 16 residues long. V dropped 3 bases and J dropped 4 bases, with 16 bases sitting between them. The CDR3 spells CASSYRLPTIYNEQFF. DNA of the CDR3: TGTGCCAGCAGTTATCGGCTACCGACCATATACAATGAGCAGTTCTTC.